Presented here are 26 T cell receptor beta chains from one specimen sequenced in a study of CD8 T cells in ankylosing spondylitis. Regarding the study as a whole: Characteristic of ankylosing spondylitis blood, it appeared, was a TCR beta motif comprising roughly 8 highly homologous variants.

Antigen specificity for these receptors is unknown. Via MiXCR, TCRdb re-called the 5' RACE reads, giving one row per CDR3 protein. The table lists hundreds of thousands of distinct CDR3 sequences, 15% to 20% of them singletons, with just over 1% in the top ten. The sequenced sample consisted of blood, either unsorted or a sorted T cell fraction (not recorded which). The receptors stem from a male donor with ankylosing spondylitis.

This clonotype was counted many times. The chain joins TRBV12-3 or TRBV12-4 to TRBJ1-1, with 12 bases lining up with TRBD1. The CDR3 length is 16 residues. The junction had 4 bases not matched to a gene; V was cut back by 0 bases and J by 5 bases. In DNA form, the CDR3 reads TGTGCCAGCAGTTTAGCGGGACAGGGGGCGGCTACTGAAGCTTTCTTT. It yields the protein CASSLAGQGAATEAFF.

This clonotype was detected ten times or more. The rearrangement joins TRBV5-1 to TRBJ2-3; tentatively, D is TRBD1 (6 bases). This CDR3 contains 19 residues. Germline V gene data show CDR1 as SGHRS and CDR2 as YFSETQ. V was trimmed by 4 bases and J by 5 bases, leaving 29 bases between them. The CDR3 nucleotides are TGCGCCAGCAGCGTGAGCTCCGGCCTTATACAGGGTATGAAAGATACGCAGTATTTT. This codes for CASSVSSGLIQGMKDTQYF.

There are a few counts of this clonotype. The chain recombines TRBV27 with TRBJ1-2; 8 bases fit TRBD1. The germline V gene encodes CDR1 MNHEY and CDR2 SMNVEV (reference sequence). Unmatched junction bases numbered 5, after V lost 2 bases and J lost 6 bases. CDR3 length: 14 amino acids. CDR3 loop: CASSLSQGADGYTF. Here the CDR3 DNA reads TGTGCCAGCAGTTTAAGTCAGGGGGCCGATGGCTACACCTTC.

V gene TRBV9 combines with J gene TRBJ2-1; TRBD2 matches at 9 bases. Germline CDR1 is SGDLS and CDR2 is YYNGEE. V lost 0 bases to trimming and J lost 4 bases; unmatched junction nucleotides: 2. The CDR3 is 15 residues long. The CDR3 protein is CASSVVTSGYNEQFF. Written as DNA, the CDR3 is TGTGCCAGCAGCGTAGTGACTAGCGGTTACAATGAGCAGTTCTTC. Full variable domain (remainder filled in from reference TRBV9 and TRBJ2-1): DSGVTQTPKHLITATGQRVTLRCSPRSGDLSVYWYQQSLDQGLQFLIQYYNGEERAKGNILERFSAQQFPDLHSELNLSSLELGDSALYFCASSVVTSGYNEQFFGPGTRLTVL.

This clonotype was seen only a few times. This chain links TRBV5-5 with TRBJ2-5; 7 positions match TRBD1. Germline CDR1 and CDR2: SGHKS and YYEKEE (reference sequence). This CDR3 has 15 amino acids. The trim removed 3 bases at V and 1 base at J, leaving 6 bases unmatched. This CDR3 is CASSSTGTVQETQYF. The CDR3 nucleotides are TGTGCCAGCAGCTCCACCGGGACAGTCCAAGAGACCCAGTACTTC.

Ten or more counts support this clonotype. This chain uses TRBV11-2 with TRBJ2-1; D is possibly TRBD1 or TRBD2 (5 bases each). Trimming took off 2 bases at V and 4 bases at J, with 12 bases between the two ends. Per germline, CDR1 SGHAT and CDR2 FQNNGV. The CDR3 sequence is 15 residues long. CDR3: CASSLMGDPYNEQFF. The CDR3 nucleotides read TGTGCCAGCAGCTTAATGGGGGACCCGTACAATGAGCAGTTCTTC.

This clonotype turned up a few times. The chain uses TRBV7-2 and TRBJ2-7; 9 nucleotides match TRBD1. The CDR3 has 16 amino acids. CDR1 and CDR2 from the germline V gene are SGHTA and FQGNSA. V gave up 5 bases and J gave up 2 bases; unmatched junction bases: 10. CDR3 sequence reads: CASSKLRDRVTYEQYF. CDR3 coding DNA: TGTGCCAGCAGCAAACTCCGGGACAGGGTGACCTACGAGCAGTACTTC.

The chain uses TRBV7-9 and TRBJ2-7; the D gene is possibly TRBD2 (6 bases). Germline loops: CDR1 SEHNR, CDR2 FQNEAQ (reference sequence). Trimming took 5 bases from V and 3 from J, leaving 14 bases between them. This CDR3 is built from 14 residues. This CDR3 is CASSRSIGGYEQYF. CDR3 coding DNA: TGTGCCAGCAGCCGATCCATCGGGGGCTACGAGCAGTACTTC.

This clonotype was detected a few times. The J gene is TRBJ2-2, the V gene TRBV4-3, with unresolved D. The germline V and J ends were trimmed by 4 bases and 6 bases, with 12 bases remaining between them. From germline, CDR1 is LGHNA and CDR2 YSLEER. The CDR3 runs to 14 residues. For the CDR3, the DNA is TGCGCCAGCAGCCTCCAGCTAGTGGCCGGGGAGCTGTTTTTT. It yields the protein CASSLQLVAGELFF.

The chain has TRBV10-3 and TRBJ1-6; possible D gene TRBD1, 5 bases. CDR1 and CDR2 from the germline V gene are ENHRY and SYGVKD. CDR3 length: 15 amino acids. Trimming stripped 2 bases from V and 5 bases from J, with 10 bases between. CDR3 bases: TGTGCCATCAGTGAGCGGGGGGAGAATAATTCACCCCTCCACTTT. It encodes CAISERGENNSPLHF.

The rearrangement joins TRBV7-2 to TRBJ2-2; D is perhaps TRBD1 or TRBD2 (5 bases each). Germline V gives CDR1 SGHTA, CDR2 FQGNSA. The ends were cut back, 3 bases at V and 5 bases at J, with 16 bases in the middle. The CDR3 covers 16 residues. CDR3 DNA sequence: TGTGCCAGCAGCTTCCGGGACCCGAAAGAAACCGGGGAGCTGTTTTTT. The encoded protein is CASSFRDPKETGELFF.

V and J are TRBV4-2 and TRBJ2-1; 9 bases are shared with TRBD1. The V and J ends lost 1 base and 3 bases, in that order; junction bases with no gene match: 1. This CDR3 has 15 amino acids. CDR1 and CDR2 (germline): LGHNA, YNFKEQ. CDR3 protein: CASSQGQGGYNEQFF. The CDR3 bases are TGTGCCAGCAGCCAAGGACAGGGGGGCTACAATGAGCAGTTCTTC.

This rearrangement joins TRBV3-1 to TRBJ2-7; TRBD1 agrees at 9 bases. Germline V gives CDR1 LGHDT, CDR2 YNNKEL (reference sequence). This CDR3 has 15 amino acids. V trimming: 4 bases; J trimming: 2 bases; junction bases outside the gene matches: 6. This CDR3 is CASSLLGTGTYEQYF. CDR3 sequence (DNA): TGTGCCAGCAGCCTCCTCGGGACAGGGACCTACGAGCAGTACTTC.

This clonotype was detected ten times or more. The V and J genes are TRBV29-1 and TRBJ2-3; D perhaps matches TRBD1 (6 bases). Trimming removed 4 bases at V and 5 bases at J, with 16 bases between. The length of the CDR3 is 14 residues. Looked up from germline, CDR1 is SQVTM and CDR2 is ANQGSEA. The CDR3 spells CSVGGLGAGDTQYF. The CDR3 DNA reads TGCAGCGTTGGGGGTTTGGGGGCAGGAGATACGCAGTATTTT.

This clonotype was counted only a few times. The V call is TRBV7-2, the J call TRBJ2-3, with D maybe TRBD2 (6 bases). Germline CDR1 SGHTA, CDR2 FQGNSA. With 2 bases removed from V and 5 bases from J, the gap between germline ends came to 14 bases. CDR3 size: 15 residues. For the CDR3, the DNA is TGTGCCAGCAGCTTACGGGCCCGGGGGTTAGATACGCAGTATTTT. This sequence encodes CASSLRARGLDTQYF.

This sequence joins TRBV7-2 and TRBJ2-3; the D gene is possibly TRBD2 (5 bases). CDR3 length: 15 amino acids. Trimming pared 1 base from V and 6 bases from J, leaving 14 bases between. Germline loops: CDR1 SGHTA, CDR2 FQGNSA. The CDR3 protein is CASSLGGIEGDTQYF. The CDR3 nucleotides are TGTGCCAGCAGCTTAGGAGGAATTGAGGGCGATACGCAGTATTTT.

The V gene is TRBV4-1, the J gene TRBJ1-2; the match to TRBD1 covers 7 bases. Germline-derived CDR1 and CDR2 are MGHRA and YSYEKL. The junction had 8 bases not matched to a gene; V was cut back by 1 base and J by 0 bases. CDR3 length: 17 residues. The CDR3 loop is CASSQVRGTRANYGYTF. The CDR3, as DNA: TGCGCCAGCAGCCAAGTCAGGGGGACAAGGGCTAACTATGGCTACACCTTC.

The rearrangement joins TRBV6-2 or TRBV6-3 to TRBJ2-1; tentatively, D is TRBD1 or TRBD2 (5 bases each). CDR1 is MNHEY, CDR2 SVGEGT, per germline. Trimming took 2 bases from V and 10 from J, leaving 15 bases between them. The CDR3 length is 14 residues. This CDR3 reads CASSYPGTTREQFF. The DNA of the CDR3 is TGTGCCAGCAGTTACCCCGGGACCACGCGAGAGCAGTTCTTC.

This clonotype appeared a few times. This chain joins TRBV5-6 and TRBJ1-2; no clear D gene. Per the germline V gene, CDR1 is SGHDT and CDR2 is YYEEEE. With 4 bases removed from V and 7 bases from J, the gap between germline ends came to 8 bases. The CDR3 extends over 11 amino acids. This chain's CDR3 is CASSLRFGYTF. The CDR3 DNA reads TGTGCCAGCAGCCTACGCTTTGGCTACACCTTC. Based on the CDR3 plus reference TRBV5-6 and TRBJ1-2, the full variable domain is DAGVTQSPTHLIKTRGQQVTLRCSPKSGHDTVSWYQQALGQGPQFIFQYYEEEERQRGNFPDRFSGHQFPNYSSELNVNALLLGDSALYLCASSLRFGYTFGSGTRLTVV.

This clonotype was seen a few times. J is TRBJ2-1 and V is TRBV28; D unresolved. CDR3 length: 14 amino acids. Germline CDR1 and CDR2: MDHEN and SYDVKM. Trimming shortened V by 6 bases and J by 2 bases, and 11 bases separated the two germline ends. The CDR3 is CASRKDQTYNEQFF. CDR3 DNA: TGTGCCAGCAGAAAAGACCAAACCTACAATGAGCAGTTCTTC.

The chain joins TRBV24-1 to TRBJ2-5; D perhaps matches TRBD2 (6 bases). Deletions cut 6 bases from V and 5 bases from J, with 18 bases between. The CDR3 has 15 residues. Germline CDR1 is KGHDR and CDR2 is SFDVKD. The CDR3 sequence is CATSTSTGAGETQYF. DNA of the CDR3: TGTGCCACCAGTACTTCAACGGGCGCGGGGGAGACCCAGTACTTC.

The V gene is TRBV5-1, the J gene TRBJ2-1, with 8 bases matching TRBD2. Germline assignment: CDR1 SGHRS and CDR2 YFSETQ. CDR3 length: 15 residues. With V trimmed by 2 bases and J by 5 bases, 6 bases remained unmatched. This CDR3 reads CASSFPSGSDNEQFF. The CDR3 DNA reads TGCGCCAGCAGCTTCCCTAGCGGGTCCGACAATGAGCAGTTCTTC.

This clonotype was recorded at least ten times. This rearrangement joins TRBV12-3 or TRBV12-4 to TRBJ1-5; the D is unclear. The CDR3 length is 12 residues. Trimming pared 5 bases from V and 9 bases from J, leaving 11 bases between. The CDR3 sequence: CASSTRLGPQHF. In DNA, the CDR3 is TGTGCCAGCAGTACACGACTGGGGCCCCAGCATTTT.

This clonotype was seen a few times. This chain links TRBV11-2 with TRBJ2-1; D assignment may be TRBD1 or TRBD2 (5 bases each). The CDR3 is made up of 14 amino acids. With 1 base removed from V and 9 bases from J, the gap between germline ends came to 13 bases. Germline V gene data show CDR1 as SGHAT and CDR2 as FQNNGV. CDR3: CASSLGGRWGEQFF. CDR3 bases: TGTGCCAGCAGCTTAGGGGGACGGTGGGGTGAGCAGTTCTTC. Based on the CDR3 plus reference TRBV11-2 and TRBJ2-1, the full variable domain is EAGVAQSPRYKIIEKRQSVAFWCNPISGHATLYWYQQILGQGPKLLIQFQNNGVVDDSQLPKDRFSAERLKGVDSTLKIQPAKLEDSAVYLCASSLGGRWGEQFFGPGTRLTVL.

This rearrangement joins TRBV5-1 to TRBJ2-7, with 7 bases fitting TRBD1. V lost 4 bases to trimming and J lost 0 bases; unmatched junction nucleotides: 10. Germline V gives CDR1 SGHRS, CDR2 YFSETQ. The CDR3 runs 16 residues. The CDR3 bases are TGCGCCAGCAGCCCCTCGACAGGGCCCACCTCCTACGAGCAGTACTTC. Its translation is CASSPSTGPTSYEQYF. The variable domain in full, with the rest retrieved from reference TRBV5-1 and TRBJ2-7, is KAGVTQTPRYLIKTRGQQVTLSCSPISGHRSVSWYQQTPGQGLQFLFEYFSETQRNKGNFPGRFSGRQFSNSRSEMNVSTLELGDSALYLCASSPSTGPTSYEQYFGPGTRLTVT.

The V and J genes are TRBV24-1 and TRBJ1-1; no reliable D call. This CDR3 is built from 14 residues. From germline, CDR1 is KGHDR and CDR2 SFDVKD. Trimming took off 1 base at V and 0 bases at J, with 5 bases between the two ends. The CDR3 loop is CATSDFGLNTEAFF. For the CDR3, the DNA is TGTGCCACCAGTGATTTCGGCTTGAACACTGAAGCTTTCTTT.